The clone carrying this TCR beta chain was seen only once. Antigen: not known. This sample is drawn from a study of OX40 agonist ivuxolimab in advanced cancers. Produced via immunoSEQ multiplex PCR; TCRdb's table is partial and in-frame only. Of about 80,000 clones listed, about four fifths are singletons. Points from the study as a whole: The study found that CD8+ T cells averaged more expanded clones than CD4+.

Trimming at V came to 0 bases and at J to 4 bases, leaving 3 bases not matched to a gene. Germline V CDR1 and CDR2: SGHRS, YFSETQ. The CDR3 sequence is 15 residues long. The chain carries TRBV5-1 and TRBJ2-2, with 7 nucleotides matching TRBD2. This TCR derives from an adult with an advanced solid tumor such as melanoma, head and neck, liver or kidney cancer. Source: CD4+ or CD8+ T cells sorted from blood, taken in a trial of the OX40 agonist ivuxolimab. The CDR3 DNA reads as TGCGCCAGCAGCTTGGTTTCGGGGGGCACCGGGGAGCTGTTTTTT. It translates to CASSLVSGGTGELFF. Variable domain in full (rest from reference TRBV5-1 and TRBJ2-2): KAGVTQTPRYLIKTRGQQVTLSCSPISGHRSVSWYQQTPGQGLQFLFEYFSETQRNKGNFPGRFSGRQFSNSRSEMNVSTLELGDSALYLCASSLVSGGTGELFFGEGSRLTVL.